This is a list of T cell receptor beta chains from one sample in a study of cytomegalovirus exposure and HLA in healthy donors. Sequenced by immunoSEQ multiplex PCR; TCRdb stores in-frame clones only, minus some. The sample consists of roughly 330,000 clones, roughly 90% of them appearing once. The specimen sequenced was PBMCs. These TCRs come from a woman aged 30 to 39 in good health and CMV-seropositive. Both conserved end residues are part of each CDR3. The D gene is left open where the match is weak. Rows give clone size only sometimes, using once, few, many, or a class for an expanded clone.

cdr3_aa: CASSLKAIDSGKGYGYTF
cdr3_nt: TGTGCCAGCAGCTTAAAGGCTATTGACAGCGGAAAAGGCTATGGCTACACCTTC
v_call: TRBV7-7
j_call: TRBJ1-2
d_call: -
clone_size: -

cdr3_aa: CASSSGGMTYEQYF
cdr3_nt: TGTGCCAGCAGTTCCGGGGGGATGACCTACGAGCAGTACTTC
v_call: TRBV27
j_call: TRBJ2-7
d_call: TRBD2
clone_size: -

cdr3_aa: CASSEQAVHEQYF
cdr3_nt: TGTGCCAGCAGTGAACAGGCGGTCCACGAGCAGTACTTC
v_call: TRBV6-1
j_call: TRBJ2-7
d_call: -
clone_size: -

cdr3_aa: CASIGVGGIRGNTEAFF
cdr3_nt: TGTGCCAGCATAGGGGTTGGAGGGATCAGAGGGAACACTGAAGCTTTCTTT
v_call: TRBV25-1
j_call: TRBJ1-1
d_call: -
clone_size: -

cdr3_aa: CASSLEGQGEKLFF
cdr3_nt: TGTGCCAGCAGCTTAGAAGGGCAGGGTGAAAAACTGTTTTTT
v_call: TRBV7-9
j_call: TRBJ1-4
d_call: -
clone_size: -

cdr3_aa: CASRGRHGDTQYF
cdr3_nt: TGTGCCAGCAGGGGTAGGCATGGAGATACGCAGTATTTT
v_call: TRBV5-4
j_call: TRBJ2-3
d_call: -
clone_size: -

cdr3_aa: CASSREGAWDGYTF
cdr3_nt: TGTGCCAGTAGTAGAGAGGGGGCGTGGGATGGCTACACCTTC
v_call: TRBV19
j_call: TRBJ1-2
d_call: TRBD1
clone_size: -

cdr3_aa: CASSFGGGGSYEQYF
cdr3_nt: TGTGCCAGCAGTTTCGGAGGGGGGGGCTCCTACGAGCAGTACTTC
v_call: TRBV6-5
j_call: TRBJ2-7
d_call: -
clone_size: many

cdr3_aa: CASSLTGGYQETQYF
cdr3_nt: TGTGCCAGCAGCCTAACCGGGGGGTACCAAGAGACCCAGTACTTC
v_call: TRBV7-8
j_call: TRBJ2-5
d_call: TRBD2
clone_size: -

cdr3_aa: CASPLKDRESYGYTF
cdr3_nt: TGTGCCAGCCCCTTGAAAGACAGGGAAAGCTATGGCTACACCTTC
v_call: TRBV6-1
j_call: TRBJ1-2
d_call: TRBD1
clone_size: -

cdr3_aa: CASSLTGRAEAFF
cdr3_nt: TGTGCCAGCAGTCTTACAGGGAGGGCTGAAGCTTTCTTT
v_call: TRBV7-9
j_call: TRBJ1-1
d_call: -
clone_size: few

cdr3_aa: CASSQDLATSGLTDTQYF
cdr3_nt: TGTGCCAGCAGCCAAGATCTAGCGACTAGCGGCCTCACAGATACGCAGTATTTT
v_call: TRBV4-2
j_call: TRBJ2-3
d_call: TRBD2
clone_size: -

cdr3_aa: CASRASGNSGANVLTF
cdr3_nt: TGCGCCAGCAGAGCTAGCGGGAACTCTGGGGCCAACGTCCTGACTTTC
v_call: TRBV5-1
j_call: TRBJ2-6
d_call: TRBD2
clone_size: -

cdr3_aa: CASRTGVATDTQYF
cdr3_nt: TGTGCCAGCAGGACCGGGGTAGCGACAGATACGCAGTATTTT
v_call: TRBV7-9
j_call: TRBJ2-3
d_call: -
clone_size: -

cdr3_aa: CASTAAHANYGYTF
cdr3_nt: TGTGCCAGTACCGCGGCACACGCTAACTATGGCTACACCTTC
v_call: TRBV18
j_call: TRBJ1-2
d_call: -
clone_size: -

cdr3_aa: CASSLVGDSYEQYF
cdr3_nt: TGCGCCAGCAGCTTGGTAGGGGACTCCTACGAGCAGTACTTC
v_call: TRBV5-1
j_call: TRBJ2-7
d_call: -
clone_size: -

cdr3_aa: CASSYSKGAWVEAFF
cdr3_nt: TGTGCCAGCAGTTACTCGAAGGGGGCCTGGGTTGAAGCTTTCTTT
v_call: TRBV6-5
j_call: TRBJ1-1
d_call: TRBD1
clone_size: -

cdr3_aa: CASSTGTGEYGYTF
cdr3_nt: TGTGCCAGCAGCACCGGGACAGGGGAATATGGCTACACCTTC
v_call: TRBV5-5
j_call: TRBJ1-2
d_call: TRBD1
clone_size: few

cdr3_aa: CASRRQGNSYEQYF
cdr3_nt: TGTGCCAGCCGCCGACAGGGTAACTCCTACGAGCAGTACTTC
v_call: TRBV7-2
j_call: TRBJ2-7
d_call: TRBD1
clone_size: -

cdr3_aa: CASSPGLAGGGTGELFF
cdr3_nt: TGCGCCAGCAGCCCCGGACTAGCGGGAGGGGGAACCGGGGAGCTGTTTTTT
v_call: TRBV5-1
j_call: TRBJ2-2
d_call: TRBD2
clone_size: -

cdr3_aa: CASSPLPGQVEQYF
cdr3_nt: TGTGCCAGCTCACCGCTCCCGGGACAAGTCGAGCAGTACTTC
v_call: TRBV18
j_call: TRBJ2-7
d_call: -
clone_size: once

cdr3_aa: CATKGINEKLFF
cdr3_nt: TGTGCCACCAAGGGGATAAATGAAAAACTGTTTTTT
v_call: TRBV28
j_call: TRBJ1-4
d_call: -
clone_size: -

cdr3_aa: CASDDRPDQPQHF
cdr3_nt: TGTGCCAGCGACGACAGGCCCGATCAGCCCCAGCATTTT
v_call: TRBV6-1
j_call: TRBJ1-5
d_call: -
clone_size: -

cdr3_aa: CASTNSGGAFYAQFF
cdr3_nt: TGTGCCAGCACCAACAGCGGGGGGGCCTTCTATGCGCAGTTCTTC
v_call: TRBV27
j_call: TRBJ2-1
d_call: TRBD2
clone_size: -

cdr3_aa: CASSVAVQGSGYTF
cdr3_nt: TGTGCCAGCAGCGTAGCTGTACAGGGATCTGGCTACACCTTC
v_call: TRBV9
j_call: TRBJ1-2
d_call: -
clone_size: -

cdr3_aa: CASSLGGRARNQPQHF
cdr3_nt: TGTGCCAGCAGCTTGGGGGGCAGGGCCCGCAATCAGCCCCAGCATTTT
v_call: TRBV5-6
j_call: TRBJ1-5
d_call: -
clone_size: -